This passage covers 22 T cell receptor beta chains from one sample sequenced in a study of blood T cell repertoires in COVID-19. Only in-frame clones appear in the TCRdb table, and some are missing; sequencing was by immunoSEQ multiplex PCR. The sample holds some 300,000 clones; roughly 89% are singletons and the top ten take less than 3.5%. Sequencing input: PBMCs or T cells enriched from blood (not recorded which). Receptors were obtained from a woman between 50 and 59 years old who had been exposed to COVID-19.

V gene TRBV28 combines with J gene TRBJ2-5; 7 bases are shared with TRBD2. With V trimmed by 5 bases and J by 5 bases, 11 bases remained unmatched. CDR3 length: 15 amino acids. The germline gives CDR1 MDHEN, CDR2 SYDVKM. The CDR3 bases are TGTGCCAGCAGTAATGGGGAGCGGGGCTGGGAGACCCAGTACTTC. Its translation is CASSNGERGWETQYF.

The chain is built from TRBV5-1 and TRBJ2-7; 7 bases fit TRBD1. This CDR3 has 14 amino acids. Trimming removed 4 bases from V and 0 bases from J; junction bases left unmatched: 4. The germline V gene encodes CDR1 SGHRS and CDR2 YFSETQ. DNA of the CDR3: TGCGCCAGCAGCATGAGACAGGGCTCCTACGAGCAGTACTTC. Translation gives CASSMRQGSYEQYF.

This clone was seen a single time. The rearrangement uses TRBV7-6 and TRBJ1-5; D is possibly TRBD1 (6 bases). CDR1 and CDR2 (germline): SGHVS, FNYEAQ. Trimming cost V 1 base and J 6 bases, with 7 bases left between them. The CDR3 consists of 13 residues. The CDR3 is CASSLGGPQPQHF. For the CDR3, the DNA is TGTGCCAGCAGCTTAGGGGGGCCTCAGCCCCAGCATTTT. The full variable domain, completed using reference TRBV7-6 and TRBJ1-5, is GAGVSQSPRYKVTKRGQDVALRCDPISGHVSLYWYRQALGQGPEFLTYFNYEAQQDKSGLPNDRFSAERPEGSISTLTIQRTEQRDSAMYRCASSLGGPQPQHFGDGTRLSIL.

V gene TRBV5-1 combines with J gene TRBJ1-1; tentatively, D is TRBD1 (6 bases). The germline CDR1 and CDR2 sequences are SGHRS and YFSETQ. Trimming left V 4 bases short and J 1 base short, with 17 bases between. The CDR3 has 16 amino acids. CDR3 region: CASSPPGGPGNTEAFF. CDR3 in DNA: TGCGCCAGCAGCCCGCCCGGGGGGCCGGGGAACACTGAAGCTTTCTTT.

The genes are TRBV9 and TRBJ2-2; 12 bases align to TRBD1. Germline assignment: CDR1 SGDLS and CDR2 YYNGEE. CDR3 length: 16 amino acids. The ends lost 3 bases at V and 4 bases at J; junction bases unmatched: 4. As DNA, the CDR3 is TGTGCCAGCAGCGGGGGGACAGGGGGCCCCACCGGGGAGCTGTTTTTT. This sequence encodes CASSGGTGGPTGELFF.

CDR3 DNA: TGTGCCAGCAGCGTAGACAGGGGTTGGACTGAAGCTTTCTTT. Translating gives CASSVDRGWTEAFF. The chain recombines TRBV5-6 with TRBJ1-1; 8 nucleotides align to TRBD1. Germline loops: CDR1 SGHDT, CDR2 YYEEEE. V gave up 4 bases and J gave up 5 bases; unmatched junction bases: 7. The CDR3 is made up of 14 amino acids.

The chain couples TRBV19 to TRBJ1-6; D is ambiguous. Deletions cut 1 base from V and 0 bases from J, with 10 bases between. Germline CDR1 and CDR2: LNHDA and SQIVND (reference sequence). This CDR3 is built from 17 residues. The CDR3 bases are TGTGCCAGTAGTATAGGAGGCAAGAGCTCCTATAATTCACCCCTCCACTTT. Translation: CASSIGGKSSYNSPLHF.

This chain uses TRBV4-1 with TRBJ2-1; TRBD2 aligns across 8 bases. CDR3 length: 17 amino acids. V gave up 0 bases and J gave up 2 bases; unmatched junction bases: 6. Germline lookup yields CDR1 MGHRA and CDR2 YSYEKL. CDR3 residues: CASSQDIAGGPYNEQFF. The CDR3, as DNA: TGCGCCAGCAGCCAAGATATTGCGGGGGGCCCCTACAATGAGCAGTTCTTC.

The V call is TRBV7-2, the J call TRBJ1-3, with D possibly TRBD1 on 5 matching bases. The V gene lost 1 base and the J gene lost 8 bases, with 15 bases spanning the gap. From germline, CDR1 is SGHTA and CDR2 FQGNSA. This CDR3 spans 15 amino acids. The CDR3 protein is CASSLVPGSGHTIYF. The CDR3 nucleotides read TGTGCCAGCAGCTTAGTTCCGGGCTCAGGGCACACCATATATTTT.

CDR3: CASSSRDRTYNEQFF. Written as DNA, the CDR3 is TGTGCCAGCAGCTCGCGGGACAGGACATACAATGAGCAGTTCTTC. The chain joins TRBV7-9 to TRBJ2-1, with TRBD1 matching over 8 bases. Germline CDR1 and CDR2: SEHNR and FQNEAQ (reference sequence). V trimming: 4 bases; J trimming: 4 bases; junction bases outside the gene matches: 6. The CDR3 has 15 amino acids.

J is TRBJ2-1 and V is TRBV30, with D maybe TRBD2 (5 bases). The CDR3 loop spans 14 amino acids. Trimming took off 2 bases at V and 2 bases at J, with 10 bases between the two ends. Germline V gives CDR1 GTSNPN, CDR2 SVGIG (reference sequence). The CDR3 DNA reads TGTGCCTGGAGTATCACCGGGGCCTACAATGAGCAGTTCTTC. Protein sequence: CAWSITGAYNEQFF.

Worth noting for this clone: Other DNA sequences in the same sample also yield this CDR3. V and J are TRBV12-3 or TRBV12-4 and TRBJ1-2; possibly TRBD1 for D (5 bases). The CDR3 is 13 residues long. Trimming left V 3 bases short and J 3 bases short, with 8 bases between. The CDR3 DNA reads as TGTGCCAGCAGTTTGGGCAGGGACTATGGCTACACCTTC. Protein: CASSLGRDYGYTF.

The V and J genes are TRBV24-1 and TRBJ2-3; 9 bases are shared with TRBD1. The length of the CDR3 is 18 residues. Trimming removed 3 bases from V and 3 bases from J; junction bases left unmatched: 12. In germline, CDR1 is KGHDR, CDR2 SFDVKD. The CDR3 reads CATSDPGTGTGLTDTQYF. The CDR3 nucleotides read TGTGCCACCAGTGATCCGGGGACCGGGACAGGGCTAACAGATACGCAGTATTTT.

The genes are TRBV9 and TRBJ2-3; no definite D call. The CDR3 length is 16 residues. The germline V gene encodes CDR1 SGDLS and CDR2 YYNGEE. Between the trimmed V and J ends, which lost 0 bases and 1 base, there was a span of 12 bases. The CDR3 protein is CASSVAGGIRTDTQYF. The CDR3 nucleotides read TGTGCCAGCAGCGTAGCTGGTGGCATTCGCACAGATACGCAGTATTTT.

The rearrangement links TRBV25-1 to TRBJ2-7, with a tentative D call TRBD2 (6 bases). Germline-derived CDR1 and CDR2 are MGHDK and SYGVNS. The CDR3 contains 15 residues. Trimming shortened V by 3 bases and J by 2 bases, and 14 bases separated the two germline ends. The CDR3 sequence: CASSDAPSGAYEQYF. The CDR3 DNA reads as TGTGCCAGCAGTGATGCTCCCTCGGGGGCCTACGAGCAGTACTTC.

This sequence joins TRBV2 and TRBJ2-5, with a weak D call TRBD2 (5 bases). Germline CDR1 and CDR2: SNHLY and FYNNEI. The CDR3 length is 18 residues. Trimming pared 0 bases from V and 1 base from J, leaving 18 bases between. DNA of the CDR3: TGTGCCAGCAGTGAAGCGGTCCTCGTGGCTAGCAGCCAAGAGACCCAGTACTTC. As protein: CASSEAVLVASSQETQYF.

This chain uses TRBV5-8 with TRBJ1-5, with 8 bases identical to TRBD1. Germline V gene data show CDR1 as SGHTS and CDR2 as YDEGEE. The J segment lost 2 bases and the V segment lost 4 bases, leaving 5 bases of the junction unmatched. CDR3 length equals 15 residues. CDR3 sequence reads: CASSHTGGRNQPQHF. The CDR3 DNA is TGTGCCAGCAGCCATACAGGGGGACGCAATCAGCCCCAGCATTTT.

The rearrangement joins TRBV7-2 to TRBJ1-2; no reliable D call. V lost 5 bases to trimming and J lost 4 bases, with 17 bases between them. The CDR3 has 15 amino acids. Germline CDR1 reads SGHTA; CDR2 reads FQGNSA. The CDR3 nucleotides read TGTGCCAGCAGCCAAAGTCACGGTCCCCTCTATGGCTACACCTTC. It translates to CASSQSHGPLYGYTF. Combining the CDR3 with reference TRBV7-2 and TRBJ1-2 gives the whole variable domain GAGVSQSPSNKVTEKGKDVELRCDPISGHTALYWYRQSLGQGLEFLIYFQGNSAPDKSGLPSDRFSAERTGGSVSTLTIQRTQQEDSAVYLCASSQSHGPLYGYTFGSGTRLTVV.

This sequence joins TRBV19 and TRBJ2-6; 8 bases align to TRBD1. The junction had 6 bases not matched to a gene; V was cut back by 5 bases and J by 0 bases. This CDR3 spans 17 amino acids. Germline V lookup: CDR1 LNHDA, CDR2 SQIVND (reference sequence). The CDR3 sequence is CASSGTGGGSGANVLTF. CDR3 nucleotides: TGTGCCAGTAGTGGAACAGGGGGTGGCTCTGGGGCCAACGTCCTGACTTTC. The whole variable domain, remainder taken from reference TRBV19 and TRBJ2-6, is DGGITQSPKYLFRKEGQNVTLSCEQNLNHDAMYWYRQDPGQGLRLIYYSQIVNDFQKGDIAEGYSVSREKKESFPLTVTSAQKNPTAFYLCASSGTGGGSGANVLTFGAGSRLTVL.

The chain carries TRBV4-1 and TRBJ2-2; 9 positions agree with TRBD2. Germline V gives CDR1 MGHRA, CDR2 YSYEKL. The V gene end was trimmed by 0 bases and the J gene end by 6 bases; junction bases not matched to a gene: 2. This CDR3 comprises 15 residues. This chain's CDR3 is CASSQERGGSGELFF. CDR3 bases: TGCGCCAGCAGCCAAGAGCGGGGGGGCTCCGGGGAGCTGTTTTTT.

This chain uses TRBV28 with TRBJ2-7; no clear D gene. The V end was cut by 1 base, the J end by 4 bases, with 8 bases between. The CDR3 length is 13 residues. The V gene's germline CDR1 is MDHEN and CDR2 SYDVKM. The CDR3 nucleotides read TGTGCCAGCAGTTTATCCGACGGGTACGAGCAGTACTTC. It encodes CASSLSDGYEQYF.

This sequence joins TRBV28 and TRBJ1-6; weak D call: TRBD1 (6 bases). V was clipped by 6 bases and J by 4 bases, with 19 bases between them. The CDR3 has 17 residues. The germline V gene encodes CDR1 MDHEN and CDR2 SYDVKM. CDR3 DNA: TGTGCCAGCAGCCGCACTTTCGGGGACACATATAATTCACCCCTCCACTTT. Translated: CASSRTFGDTYNSPLHF.